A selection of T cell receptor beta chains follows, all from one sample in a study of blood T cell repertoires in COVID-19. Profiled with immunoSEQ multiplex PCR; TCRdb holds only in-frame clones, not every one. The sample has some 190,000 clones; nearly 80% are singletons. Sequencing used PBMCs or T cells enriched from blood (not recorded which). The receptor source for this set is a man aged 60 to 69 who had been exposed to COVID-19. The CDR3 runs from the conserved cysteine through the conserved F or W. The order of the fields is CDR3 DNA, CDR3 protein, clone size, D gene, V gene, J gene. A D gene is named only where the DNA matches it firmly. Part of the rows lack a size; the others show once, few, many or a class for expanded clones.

cdr3_nt: TGTGCCACCACCGATAGCGGGAGAGCCGATACGCAGTATTTT
cdr3_aa: CATTDSGRADTQYF
clone_size: once
d_call: TRBD2
v_call: TRBV15
j_call: TRBJ2-3

cdr3_nt: TGTGCCAGCAGTTTTTCTCCTCAGGGCCTTGGCTATGGCTACACCTTC
cdr3_aa: CASSFSPQGLGYGYTF
clone_size: few
d_call: NA
v_call: TRBV27
j_call: TRBJ1-2

cdr3_nt: TGCAGCGTTGAAGAGGACAGGGTAGTCAATGAGCAGTTCTTC
cdr3_aa: CSVEEDRVVNEQFF
clone_size: NA
d_call: TRBD1
v_call: TRBV29-1
j_call: TRBJ2-1

cdr3_nt: TGTGCCAGCAGCCGGAAAGCGGGAGGGTGGGATTACACAGATACGCAGTATTTT
cdr3_aa: CASSRKAGGWDYTDTQYF
clone_size: NA
d_call: TRBD2
v_call: TRBV7-2
j_call: TRBJ2-3

cdr3_nt: TGCGCCAGCAGGTTTGCGGGACAGGGGGCTGGGGCTGAAGCTTTCTTT
cdr3_aa: CASRFAGQGAGAEAFF
clone_size: NA
d_call: TRBD1
v_call: TRBV5-1
j_call: TRBJ1-1

cdr3_nt: TGTGCCTGGAGCGAGAGGAGGATCTATGGCTACACCTTC
cdr3_aa: CAWSERRIYGYTF
clone_size: NA
d_call: NA
v_call: TRBV30
j_call: TRBJ1-2

cdr3_nt: TGTGCCAGTATTCAGGGTAGCGGCACCGGGGAGCTGTTTTTT
cdr3_aa: CASIQGSGTGELFF
clone_size: NA
d_call: NA
v_call: TRBV19
j_call: TRBJ2-2

cdr3_nt: TGTGCCAGCAGCTCCCGGACTAGCGGAACGACCGGGGAGCTGTTTTTT
cdr3_aa: CASSSRTSGTTGELFF
clone_size: once
d_call: TRBD2
v_call: TRBV7-9
j_call: TRBJ2-2

cdr3_nt: TGTGCCAGCAGCGAAGGGCTAGCGGGAGTGGGTGAGCAGTTCTTC
cdr3_aa: CASSEGLAGVGEQFF
clone_size: NA
d_call: TRBD2
v_call: TRBV11-3
j_call: TRBJ2-1

cdr3_nt: TGTGCCAGCAGTCACCCCCGGGGGAGGGGGGGAACGGGATACGAGCAGTACTTC
cdr3_aa: CASSHPRGRGGTGYEQYF
clone_size: NA
d_call: NA
v_call: TRBV27
j_call: TRBJ2-7

cdr3_nt: TGTGCCAGCAGCTCCGACGAGGGTCAGCCCCAGCATTTT
cdr3_aa: CASSSDEGQPQHF
clone_size: NA
d_call: NA
v_call: TRBV7-3
j_call: TRBJ1-5

cdr3_nt: TGTGCCAGCAGCTTAACCCAGGGGATGAACACTGAAGCTTTCTTT
cdr3_aa: CASSLTQGMNTEAFF
clone_size: NA
d_call: NA
v_call: TRBV7-3
j_call: TRBJ1-1

cdr3_nt: TGTGCCAGCAGTGAACAAAAAACAGGGAGTTCACCCCTCCACTTT
cdr3_aa: CASSEQKTGSSPLHF
clone_size: few
d_call: NA
v_call: TRBV6-1
j_call: TRBJ1-6

cdr3_nt: TGTGCCAGCAGAGACAGGACAGGGGCTAATGAAAAACTGTTTTTT
cdr3_aa: CASRDRTGANEKLFF
clone_size: NA
d_call: TRBD1
v_call: TRBV25-1
j_call: TRBJ1-4

cdr3_nt: TGTGCCAGCAAGGAATTAGCGGGAGGGGAGCTGTTTTTT
cdr3_aa: CASKELAGGELFF
clone_size: NA
d_call: TRBD2
v_call: TRBV2
j_call: TRBJ2-2

cdr3_nt: TGTGCCAGCAGTCCGGACAGGGTCGCTAACTATGGCTACACCTTC
cdr3_aa: CASSPDRVANYGYTF
clone_size: many
d_call: TRBD1
v_call: TRBV6-5
j_call: TRBJ1-2

cdr3_nt: TGTGCCAGCAATGGCGGGAGCGCCGATACGCAGTATTTT
cdr3_aa: CASNGGSADTQYF
clone_size: NA
d_call: TRBD2
v_call: TRBV27
j_call: TRBJ2-3

cdr3_nt: TGTGCCAGTAGTATAGGGGCCAACGGAGAGACCCAGTACTTC
cdr3_aa: CASSIGANGETQYF
clone_size: NA
d_call: NA
v_call: TRBV19
j_call: TRBJ2-5

cdr3_nt: TGTGCCAGCAGCTTACAGGGATCTGGGGCCAACGTCCTGACTTTC
cdr3_aa: CASSLQGSGANVLTF
clone_size: NA
d_call: NA
v_call: TRBV5-4
j_call: TRBJ2-6

cdr3_nt: TGTGCCAGCAGCCAGGGGGCGCGGGAGTCCGGCTACACCTTC
cdr3_aa: CASSQGARESGYTF
clone_size: NA
d_call: TRBD1
v_call: TRBV6-5
j_call: TRBJ1-2

cdr3_nt: TGTGCCAGCAGTGAAGTTGGGACACCAAGCAATCAGCCCCAGCATTTT
cdr3_aa: CASSEVGTPSNQPQHF
clone_size: NA
d_call: NA
v_call: TRBV2
j_call: TRBJ1-5

cdr3_nt: TGCGCCAGCAGCCCCTCTGGCGGGGGACGGTACGAGCAGTACTTC
cdr3_aa: CASSPSGGGRYEQYF
clone_size: NA
d_call: TRBD2
v_call: TRBV4-3
j_call: TRBJ2-7

cdr3_nt: TGTGCCAGCAGCTTAAGGACACTCGGGGAGCAGTACTTC
cdr3_aa: CASSLRTLGEQYF
clone_size: NA
d_call: NA
v_call: TRBV5-4
j_call: TRBJ2-7

cdr3_nt: TGTGCCATCAGTGACAGGCTTAATCAGCCCCAGCATTTT
cdr3_aa: CAISDRLNQPQHF
clone_size: NA
d_call: NA
v_call: TRBV10-3
j_call: TRBJ1-5

cdr3_nt: TGTGCCAGCAGTTTCCTAGCGGGAGTAATGTCTGGGGCCAACGTCCTGACTTTC
cdr3_aa: CASSFLAGVMSGANVLTF
clone_size: NA
d_call: TRBD2
v_call: TRBV27
j_call: TRBJ2-6

cdr3_nt: TGCGCCAGCAGCCTATTAGGGACAGGGGATGACTATGGCTACACCTTC
cdr3_aa: CASSLLGTGDDYGYTF
clone_size: once
d_call: TRBD1
v_call: TRBV5-1
j_call: TRBJ1-2

cdr3_nt: TGCAGCGTTGAAGATCGGGGACAGGAGGCAATTGAAGCTTTCTTT
cdr3_aa: CSVEDRGQEAIEAFF
clone_size: NA
d_call: TRBD1
v_call: TRBV29-1
j_call: TRBJ1-1

cdr3_nt: TGCAGTGCTAGTCATCTAGCGACGGGGGTCACAGATACGCAGTATTTT
cdr3_aa: CSASHLATGVTDTQYF
clone_size: NA
d_call: NA
v_call: TRBV20-1
j_call: TRBJ2-3

cdr3_nt: TGTGCCAGCAGCAGGATCCGGGGACAAAACTATGGCTACACCTTC
cdr3_aa: CASSRIRGQNYGYTF
clone_size: NA
d_call: NA
v_call: TRBV11-2
j_call: TRBJ1-2

cdr3_nt: TGTGCCAGAAGCTTGACTAGCGGGAGGAATCCCACCGGGGAGCTGTTTTTT
cdr3_aa: CARSLTSGRNPTGELFF
clone_size: NA
d_call: TRBD2
v_call: TRBV5-3
j_call: TRBJ2-2

cdr3_nt: TGTGCTAGCAGTGAACCCGGGAGCGGGGAGACCCAGTACTTC
cdr3_aa: CASSEPGSGETQYF
clone_size: NA
d_call: NA
v_call: TRBV12-5
j_call: TRBJ2-5

cdr3_nt: TGTGCCAGCAGCCAAGTGGATTATGGGACAGCCTATGAAAAACTGTTTTTT
cdr3_aa: CASSQVDYGTAYEKLFF
clone_size: few
d_call: TRBD1
v_call: TRBV3-1/TRBV3-2
j_call: TRBJ1-4

cdr3_nt: TGCGCCAGCAGCTTGGTCTCCGGGAATTCCTACGAGCAGTACTTC
cdr3_aa: CASSLVSGNSYEQYF
clone_size: NA
d_call: NA
v_call: TRBV5-1
j_call: TRBJ2-7

cdr3_nt: TGTGCCAGCTCACCGGGACTAGCGGGAGTCAGTGAGCAGTTCTTC
cdr3_aa: CASSPGLAGVSEQFF
clone_size: NA
d_call: TRBD2
v_call: TRBV18
j_call: TRBJ2-1

cdr3_nt: TGTGCCAGCAGTACGACACAGGGGGGCGGGCAGACCCAGTACTTC
cdr3_aa: CASSTTQGGGQTQYF
clone_size: NA
d_call: TRBD1
v_call: TRBV2
j_call: TRBJ2-5

cdr3_nt: TGTGCCAGTAGTTTCCGGATGACAGATAATGAAAAACTGTTTTTT
cdr3_aa: CASSFRMTDNEKLFF
clone_size: NA
d_call: NA
v_call: TRBV19
j_call: TRBJ1-4

cdr3_nt: TGCGCCAGCAGCTCTGCGGGCTCGAACACTGAAGCTTTCTTT
cdr3_aa: CASSSAGSNTEAFF
clone_size: few
d_call: NA
v_call: TRBV5-1
j_call: TRBJ1-1

cdr3_nt: TGCGCCAGCAGCTTGAATGGGGCCAATGAAAAACTGTTTTTT
cdr3_aa: CASSLNGANEKLFF
clone_size: NA
d_call: NA
v_call: TRBV5-1
j_call: TRBJ1-4

cdr3_nt: TGTGCCAGCAGCTTGTCCGGCCAGGGAAGGGCAGATACGCAGTATTTT
cdr3_aa: CASSLSGQGRADTQYF
clone_size: NA
d_call: NA
v_call: TRBV5-6
j_call: TRBJ2-3

cdr3_nt: TGCGCCAGCAGCTTGATTGCGGACACTGAAGCTTTCTTT
cdr3_aa: CASSLIADTEAFF
clone_size: many
d_call: NA
v_call: TRBV5-1
j_call: TRBJ1-1

cdr3_nt: TGTGCCAGCAGCCAAGTGGGTTCGGGGGTAAGTGAGCAGTACTTC
cdr3_aa: CASSQVGSGVSEQYF
clone_size: few
d_call: NA
v_call: TRBV3-1/TRBV3-2
j_call: TRBJ2-7

cdr3_nt: TGTGCCATCAGTGCTACCAGGGACGAGCAGTACTTC
cdr3_aa: CAISATRDEQYF
clone_size: NA
d_call: NA
v_call: TRBV10-3
j_call: TRBJ2-7

cdr3_nt: TGTGCCAGCAGTTTCGTAGCGGGGACCTACAATGAGCAGTTCTTC
cdr3_aa: CASSFVAGTYNEQFF
clone_size: NA
d_call: TRBD2
v_call: TRBV27
j_call: TRBJ2-1

cdr3_nt: TGTGCCAGCAGCCGACAGGGATATGGGAATATCGGGGAGCTGTTTTTT
cdr3_aa: CASSRQGYGNIGELFF
clone_size: NA
d_call: TRBD1
v_call: TRBV11-2
j_call: TRBJ2-2

cdr3_nt: TGTGCCAGCAGTAAACAGGGGTCCTACAATGAGCAGTTCTTC
cdr3_aa: CASSKQGSYNEQFF
clone_size: NA
d_call: TRBD1
v_call: TRBV6-2/TRBV6-3
j_call: TRBJ2-1

cdr3_nt: TGTGCCAGCAGCTTCCGGACAGGGCACCAGGGAGGCTACACCTTC
cdr3_aa: CASSFRTGHQGGYTF
clone_size: few
d_call: TRBD1
v_call: TRBV7-2
j_call: TRBJ1-2

cdr3_nt: TGTGCCAGCCTACTAGCGGGAGGATCCAATGAGCAGTTCTTC
cdr3_aa: CASLLAGGSNEQFF
clone_size: NA
d_call: TRBD2
v_call: TRBV2
j_call: TRBJ2-1

cdr3_nt: TGTGCCAGCAGCCTCGGGACTAGCGGGCCGGGAGAGACCCAGTACTTC
cdr3_aa: CASSLGTSGPGETQYF
clone_size: NA
d_call: TRBD2
v_call: TRBV7-8
j_call: TRBJ2-5

cdr3_nt: TGTGCCAGCGAACAGGCAGGGGAGAACACTGAAGCTTTCTTT
cdr3_aa: CASEQAGENTEAFF
clone_size: NA
d_call: NA
v_call: TRBV7-8
j_call: TRBJ1-1

cdr3_nt: TGTGCCAGCAGCTTGAGAGGGGGCGGTGAAAAACTGTTTTTT
cdr3_aa: CASSLRGGGEKLFF
clone_size: many
d_call: TRBD1
v_call: TRBV5-8
j_call: TRBJ1-4

cdr3_nt: TGTGCCAGCAGCCCGGCCGGGGGGTTCACAGATACGCAGTATTTT
cdr3_aa: CASSPAGGFTDTQYF
clone_size: NA
d_call: TRBD2
v_call: TRBV7-2
j_call: TRBJ2-3

cdr3_nt: TGTGCCAGTAGTATCGGGGGTAGACTGATTTACGAGCAGTACTTC
cdr3_aa: CASSIGGRLIYEQYF
clone_size: few
d_call: NA
v_call: TRBV19
j_call: TRBJ2-7

cdr3_nt: TGTGCCAGCAGTATCGACCGGGACAGGGGTAATTCACCCCTCCACTTT
cdr3_aa: CASSIDRDRGNSPLHF
clone_size: NA
d_call: TRBD1
v_call: TRBV2
j_call: TRBJ1-6

cdr3_nt: TGTGCCAGCAGTTCAGGGCAGCCTGGAAACACCATATATTTT
cdr3_aa: CASSSGQPGNTIYF
clone_size: NA
d_call: NA
v_call: TRBV6-6
j_call: TRBJ1-3

cdr3_nt: TGTGCCAGCAGCGCTAGCGGTCTATACACCGGGGAGCTGTTTTTT
cdr3_aa: CASSASGLYTGELFF
clone_size: NA
d_call: TRBD2
v_call: TRBV28
j_call: TRBJ2-2